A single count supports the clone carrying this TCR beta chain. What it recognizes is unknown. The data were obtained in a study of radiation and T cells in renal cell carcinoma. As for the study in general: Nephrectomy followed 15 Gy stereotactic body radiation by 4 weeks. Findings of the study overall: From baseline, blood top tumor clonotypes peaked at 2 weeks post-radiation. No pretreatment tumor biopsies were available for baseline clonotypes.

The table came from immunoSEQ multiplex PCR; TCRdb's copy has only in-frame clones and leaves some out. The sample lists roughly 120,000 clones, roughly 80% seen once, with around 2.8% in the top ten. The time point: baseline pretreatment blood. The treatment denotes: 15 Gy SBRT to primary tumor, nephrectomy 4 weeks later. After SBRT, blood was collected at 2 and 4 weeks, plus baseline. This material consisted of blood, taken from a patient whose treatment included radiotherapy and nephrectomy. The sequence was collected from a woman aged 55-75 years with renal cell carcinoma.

In nucleotides, the CDR3 is TGTGCCAGTAGTATGACTAGCGGGAGCTACGAGCAGTACTTC. This sequence encodes CASSMTSGSYEQYF. V is TRBV19 and J is TRBJ2-7; 12 bases map to TRBD2. V trimming: 3 bases; J trimming: 3 bases; junction bases outside the gene matches: 0. From germline, CDR1 is LNHDA and CDR2 SQIVND (reference sequence). CDR3 length equals 14 residues.